These T cell receptor beta chains were read from a single sample in a study of human T cells and chemical hapten exposure. TCRdb processed the RACE reads anew with MiXCR; each CDR3 protein has one entry. The sample contains approximately 68,000 distinct CDR3 sequences, about 8% of which appear only once. Here the sequenced sample was whole blood, taken in connection with sensitization to the hapten diphenylcyclopropenone (DPC). Every receptor here comes from a woman aged 45-65 years with alopecia areata. Some clones in this sample may be carry-over from other donors' samples. The CDR3 runs from the conserved cysteine through the conserved F or W. D genes are given only for firm matches. Clone size is given for some rows only: seen once, a few or many times, or a class if the clone is expanded.

d_call: -
j_call: TRBJ2-3
clone_size: few
v_call: TRBV27
cdr3_aa: CASSPGTGDTQYF
cdr3_nt: TGTGCCAGCAGTCCGGGAACTGGAGATACGCAGTATTTT

d_call: TRBD1
j_call: TRBJ2-7
clone_size: -
v_call: TRBV7-8
cdr3_aa: CASSLSTGAGEQYF
cdr3_nt: TGTGCCAGCAGCTTATCGACAGGGGCCGGGGAGCAGTACTTC

d_call: -
j_call: TRBJ2-7
clone_size: few
v_call: TRBV28
cdr3_aa: CASSLRQSSYEQYF
cdr3_nt: TGTGCCAGCAGTTTAAGACAGAGCTCCTACGAGCAGTACTTC

d_call: -
j_call: TRBJ2-2
clone_size: -
v_call: TRBV7-2
cdr3_aa: CASSLVISANTGELFF
cdr3_nt: TGTGCCAGCAGCTTAGTAATCTCGGCGAACACCGGGGAGCTGTTTTTT

d_call: TRBD1
j_call: TRBJ1-2
clone_size: many
v_call: TRBV12-3/TRBV12-4
cdr3_aa: CASSRTGKGYTF
cdr3_nt: TGTGCCAGCAGCCGGACAGGGAAAGGCTACACCTTC

d_call: TRBD2
j_call: TRBJ2-2
clone_size: -
v_call: TRBV28
cdr3_aa: CASGELAGTGELFF
cdr3_nt: TGTGCCAGCGGGGAACTAGCGGGGACCGGGGAGCTGTTTTTT

d_call: TRBD2
j_call: TRBJ2-7
clone_size: many
v_call: TRBV20-1
cdr3_aa: CSAPPAGGTYEQYF
cdr3_nt: TGCAGTGCCCCCCCGGCGGGAGGGACCTACGAGCAGTACTTC

d_call: -
j_call: TRBJ2-7
clone_size: -
v_call: TRBV29-1
cdr3_aa: CSGDRHHEQYF
cdr3_nt: TGCAGCGGTGACAGGCACCACGAGCAGTACTTC

d_call: -
j_call: TRBJ2-2
clone_size: many
v_call: TRBV28
cdr3_aa: CASSPHTGELFF
cdr3_nt: TGTGCCAGCAGCCCACACACCGGGGAGCTGTTTTTT

d_call: TRBD2
j_call: TRBJ2-7
clone_size: -
v_call: TRBV6-6
cdr3_aa: CASTHSGGDSYEQYF
cdr3_nt: TGTGCCAGCACCCATAGCGGGGGGGACTCCTACGAGCAGTACTTC

d_call: -
j_call: TRBJ1-3
clone_size: many
v_call: TRBV12-3/TRBV12-4
cdr3_aa: CASSYQGGNTIYF
cdr3_nt: TGTGCCAGCAGTTATCAGGGAGGAAACACCATATATTTT

d_call: -
j_call: TRBJ1-1
clone_size: many
v_call: TRBV21-1
cdr3_aa: CASSNLVRNTEAFF
cdr3_nt: TGTGCCAGCAGCAATTTGGTCCGCAACACTGAAGCTTTCTTT

d_call: TRBD2
j_call: TRBJ2-1
clone_size: few
v_call: TRBV18
cdr3_aa: CASSPPGLANEQFF
cdr3_nt: TGTGCCAGCTCACCACCGGGACTAGCCAATGAGCAGTTCTTC

d_call: -
j_call: TRBJ2-1
clone_size: -
v_call: TRBV7-2
cdr3_aa: CASSLAWSPRGSYNEQFF
cdr3_nt: TGTGCCAGCAGCTTAGCGTGGTCCCCTCGAGGGTCCTACAATGAGCAGTTCTTC

d_call: TRBD2
j_call: TRBJ2-5
clone_size: few
v_call: TRBV6-6
cdr3_aa: CASSYSPGGEETQYF
cdr3_nt: TGTGCCAGCAGTTACTCCCCGGGAGGGGAAGAGACCCAGTACTTC

d_call: -
j_call: TRBJ1-1
clone_size: many
v_call: TRBV7-9
cdr3_aa: CASSKSPRAFF
cdr3_nt: TGTGCCAGCAGCAAGTCCCCGAGGGCTTTCTTT

d_call: -
j_call: TRBJ1-4
clone_size: many
v_call: TRBV27
cdr3_aa: CASSWGTTNEKLFF
cdr3_nt: TGTGCCAGCAGTTGGGGGACCACTAATGAAAAACTGTTTTTT

d_call: -
j_call: TRBJ2-3
clone_size: -
v_call: TRBV4-3
cdr3_aa: CASSRTVGTDTQYF
cdr3_nt: TGCGCCAGCAGCCGGACAGTCGGCACAGATACGCAGTATTTT

d_call: TRBD1
j_call: TRBJ1-2
clone_size: many
v_call: TRBV29-1
cdr3_aa: CSVRTGGGLYGYTF
cdr3_nt: TGCAGCGTTCGAACGGGAGGGGGCCTCTATGGCTACACCTTC

d_call: TRBD1
j_call: TRBJ1-1
clone_size: few
v_call: TRBV5-1
cdr3_aa: CASSLAEAGGTEAFF
cdr3_nt: TGCGCCAGCAGCTTGGCCGAGGCAGGGGGCACTGAAGCTTTCTTT

d_call: TRBD2
j_call: TRBJ2-2
clone_size: few
v_call: TRBV7-9
cdr3_aa: CASSLGAGLAHRTGELFF
cdr3_nt: TGTGCCAGCAGCTTAGGAGCTGGACTAGCGCATCGGACCGGGGAGCTGTTTTTT

d_call: -
j_call: TRBJ1-5
clone_size: -
v_call: TRBV6-6
cdr3_aa: CASRGLVGGQPQHF
cdr3_nt: TGTGCCAGCAGGGGGCTTGTGGGGGGTCAGCCCCAGCATTTT

d_call: -
j_call: TRBJ1-5
clone_size: many
v_call: TRBV25-1
cdr3_aa: CASSTGSQPQHF
cdr3_nt: TGTGCCAGCAGTACGGGTAGTCAGCCCCAGCATTTT

d_call: -
j_call: TRBJ2-3
clone_size: few
v_call: TRBV28
cdr3_aa: CASSFVGGTDTQYF
cdr3_nt: TGTGCCAGCAGTTTCGTGGGCGGCACAGATACGCAGTATTTT

d_call: TRBD2
j_call: TRBJ2-1
clone_size: -
v_call: TRBV29-1
cdr3_aa: CSVEIVAGGPDEQFF
cdr3_nt: TGCAGCGTTGAGATCGTAGCGGGGGGGCCCGATGAGCAGTTCTTC

d_call: -
j_call: TRBJ1-2
clone_size: few
v_call: TRBV6-6
cdr3_aa: CASRPYTGCYGYTF
cdr3_nt: TGTGCCAGCAGACCCTACACAGGGTGCTATGGCTACACCTTC

d_call: -
j_call: TRBJ2-7
clone_size: -
v_call: TRBV6-1
cdr3_aa: CASIPAGSYEQYF
cdr3_nt: TGTGCCAGCATCCCGGCAGGGTCCTACGAGCAGTACTTC